Listed below are T cell receptor beta chains from one sample, sequenced in a study of blood T cell repertoires in COVID-19. The protocol was immunoSEQ multiplex PCR, while the TCRdb copy is restricted to in-frame clones and leaves out a portion. The data show around 150,000 clones, around 90% seen once. The sample comprised peripheral blood. These receptors originate from a human donor with COVID-19, enrolled during active disease. The donor label of this sample is uncertain. Both conserved end residues are part of each CDR3. A D gene is named only where the DNA matches it firmly. The listing skips clone size in some rows; elsewhere it reads once, few, many or a size class.

cdr3_length | clone_size | d_call | j_call | v_call | cdr3_nt | cdr3_aa
14 | - | - | TRBJ1-1 | TRBV19 | TGTGCCAGTAGTTTCGACAGAGAAAACACTGAAGCTTTCTTT | CASSFDRENTEAFF
17 | - | - | TRBJ1-5 | TRBV4-1 | TGCGCCAGCAGCCAAGTCCAGGGTGGTTGGAGCAATCAGCCCCAGCATTTT | CASSQVQGGWSNQPQHF
14 | - | TRBD1 | TRBJ1-2 | TRBV14 | TGTGCCAGCAGCCAAAGGACAGGGGACTATGGCTACACCTTC | CASSQRTGDYGYTF
13 | - | - | TRBJ2-7 | TRBV24-1 | TGTGCCACCAGTGAGCCCAGTACCTACGAGCAGTACTTC | CATSEPSTYEQYF
14 | - | - | TRBJ2-3 | TRBV6-5 | TGTGCCAGACAGGGGGGGGCCGGGACAGATACGCAGTATTTT | CARQGGAGTDTQYF
14 | - | TRBD2 | TRBJ2-3 | TRBV5-1 | TGCGCCAGCAGCCAGGGACTAGCAGGAGATACGCAGTATTTT | CASSQGLAGDTQYF
16 | - | TRBD1 | TRBJ2-2 | TRBV5-1 | TGCGCCAGCAGAAGTGGTGGGACAGGGGGCACCGGGGAGCTGTTTTTT | CASRSGGTGGTGELFF
14 | few | TRBD1 | TRBJ1-6 | TRBV11-2 | TGTGCCAGCAGCTTGACTACAGGGGATTCACCCCTCCACTTT | CASSLTTGDSPLHF
15 | - | - | TRBJ2-3 | TRBV7-3 | TGTGCCAGCAGTTTGACAGGATCTAGCACAGATACGCAGTATTTT | CASSLTGSSTDTQYF
14 | - | - | TRBJ2-5 | TRBV3-1/TRBV3-2 | TGTGCCAGCAGCCTCCCGGGGGTGAGGGAGACCCAGTACTTC | CASSLPGVRETQYF
15 | - | - | TRBJ2-3 | TRBV7-6 | TGTGCCAGCAGCCCCCTCGGGACAAGCACAGATACGCAGTATTTT | CASSPLGTSTDTQYF
16 | - | - | TRBJ1-3 | TRBV13 | TGTGCCAGCAGCTTACTCCCAGGAGGAACTGGAAACACCATATATTTT | CASSLLPGGTGNTIYF
16 | - | TRBD2 | TRBJ2-2 | TRBV5-5 | TGTGCCAGCAGCTTGGGACTAGCGGCCTCCACCGGGGAGCTGTTTTTT | CASSLGLAASTGELFF
14 | - | - | TRBJ1-1 | TRBV6-1 | TGTGCCAGCAGTGAGCCGGACAGTGACACTGAAGCTTTCTTT | CASSEPDSDTEAFF
17 | - | - | TRBJ2-1 | TRBV6-2/TRBV6-3 | TGTGCCAGCAGTTACTCTTGGAGGGGCGACTCCTACAATGAGCAGTTCTTC | CASSYSWRGDSYNEQFF
13 | - | - | TRBJ2-3 | TRBV19 | TGTGCCAGTAGTGGGGCGGGCACAGATACGCAGTATTTT | CASSGAGTDTQYF
12 | - | - | TRBJ1-6 | TRBV13 | TGTGCCAGCAGCTTCGGGTATTCACCCCTCCACTTT | CASSFGYSPLHF
12 | - | - | TRBJ2-3 | TRBV27 | TGTGCCAGCAGTTTCGGAGGGGATACGCAGTATTTT | CASSFGGDTQYF
18 | - | - | TRBJ2-2 | TRBV5-1 | TGCGCCAGCAGCTTCACGCCTGGGGGCCCCGAAGGGACCGGGGAGCTGTTTTTT | CASSFTPGGPEGTGELFF
16 | - | TRBD1 | TRBJ2-3 | TRBV5-1 | TGCGCCAGCAGCAGGGAGACAGGGGGAGTCACAGATACGCAGTATTTT | CASSRETGGVTDTQYF
14 | once | - | TRBJ2-5 | TRBV2 | TGTGCCAGCAACCTCGGTCTCAGGGAAGAGACCCAGTACTTC | CASNLGLREETQYF
13 | - | TRBD2 | TRBJ2-7 | TRBV6-5 | TGTGCCAGCAGTCACCGGGGGGGGCACGAGCAGTACTTC | CASSHRGGHEQYF
16 | few | TRBD1 | TRBJ2-2 | TRBV10-1 | TGCGCCAGCAGTGACGCTGGACAGGCGAACACCGGGGAGCTGTTTTTT | CASSDAGQANTGELFF
13 | - | TRBD1 | TRBJ2-7 | TRBV3-1/TRBV3-2 | TGTGCCAGCAGCCAGGACAGGGGCAACGAGCAGTACTTC | CASSQDRGNEQYF
16 | - | TRBD2 | TRBJ2-7 | TRBV4-1 | TGCGCCAGCAGCCACCGATCTAGCGGGTCCTCCTACGAGCAGTACTTC | CASSHRSSGSSYEQYF
14 | - | TRBD2 | TRBJ2-1 | TRBV7-3 | TGTGCCAGCTCCGGTGCTAGCGGGGGAGGTGAGCAGTTCTTC | CASSGASGGGEQFF
16 | - | TRBD2 | TRBJ2-7 | TRBV25-1 | TGTGCCAGCAGTGCTTCCGTGCGGGCGCGGGGGTACGAGCAGTACTTC | CASSASVRARGYEQYF
17 | - | TRBD1 | TRBJ1-6 | TRBV5-1 | TGCGCCAGCAGCCCCTCACAGGGGGTGAACTATAATTCACCCCTCCACTTT | CASSPSQGVNYNSPLHF
18 | - | TRBD2 | TRBJ2-1 | TRBV11-2 | TGTGCCAGCAGCTCCGGGCCCGTGACTAGCGGGAGCGTTTATGAGCAGTTCTTC | CASSSGPVTSGSVYEQFF
15 | - | TRBD2 | TRBJ2-3 | TRBV11-3 | TGTGCCAGCAGCCAACACGGACTAGCGGCAGATACGCAGTATTTT | CASSQHGLAADTQYF
14 | - | TRBD1 | TRBJ1-2 | TRBV19 | TGTGCCAGTAGTAAAAATCAGGGGGCGCATGGCTACACCTTC | CASSKNQGAHGYTF
12 | - | - | TRBJ2-1 | TRBV7-9 | TGTGCCAGCAGCTATGCGTCCAATGAGCAGTTCTTC | CASSYASNEQFF
14 | - | TRBD2 | TRBJ2-7 | TRBV2 | TGTGCCAGCAAAGAGACTAGCGGATCCTACGAGCAGTACTTC | CASKETSGSYEQYF
15 | few | TRBD2 | TRBJ2-2 | TRBV2 | TGTGCCAGCAGTGAGGTAGCGGGAGACACCGGGGAGCTGTTTTTT | CASSEVAGDTGELFF
14 | - | - | TRBJ2-7 | TRBV5-4 | TGTGCCAGCAGCTTGGGGTTCGGGGTTTACGAGCAGTACTTC | CASSLGFGVYEQYF
16 | - | TRBD2 | TRBJ2-7 | TRBV11-3 | TGTGCCAGCAGCTCTGGACGGGGGGAAGGTGGCTACGAGCAGTACTTC | CASSSGRGEGGYEQYF
15 | - | - | TRBJ1-3 | TRBV11-2 | TGTGCCAGCAGCTTAGGGGAGGTCTCTGGAAACACCATATATTTT | CASSLGEVSGNTIYF
15 | - | - | TRBJ2-1 | TRBV15 | TGTGCCACCAGTGATCGGGGGGCCCCTTACAATGAGCAGTTCTTC | CATSDRGAPYNEQFF
14 | - | TRBD1 | TRBJ1-1 | TRBV6-5 | TGTGCCAGCAGGAACAGGGGAATAGGTACTGAAGCTTTCTTT | CASRNRGIGTEAFF
18 | - | TRBD1 | TRBJ1-2 | TRBV19 | TGTGCCAGTAGTACTCCCACACGACAGGGGGCTTTTAACTATGGCTACACCTTC | CASSTPTRQGAFNYGYTF
15 | - | - | TRBJ2-7 | TRBV2 | TGTGCCAGCAGTGGCGGGACGGACCTTTCCTACGAGCAGTACTTC | CASSGGTDLSYEQYF
14 | few | TRBD1 | TRBJ2-1 | TRBV29-1 | TGCAGCTGTACTCAGGGGGTCCTCGGGAATGAGCAGTTCTTC | CSCTQGVLGNEQFF
14 | - | TRBD1 | TRBJ1-2 | TRBV5-1 | TGCGCCAGCGGACAGGGCCTTCCGGATGAAGGCTACACCTTC | CASGQGLPDEGYTF
12 | - | - | TRBJ2-5 | TRBV2 | TGTGCCAGCAGTTACGGGAGAGAGACCCAGTACTTC | CASSYGRETQYF
15 | - | - | TRBJ2-7 | TRBV10-3 | TGTGCCATCAGCGTCGAGGACAGAGGGAACTACGAGCAGTACTTC | CAISVEDRGNYEQYF
14 | - | - | TRBJ1-1 | TRBV11-1 | TGTGCCAGCAGCTGGGACTCACTTGTCCCTGAAGCTTTCTTT | CASSWDSLVPEAFF
15 | - | - | TRBJ2-5 | TRBV6-5 | TGTGCCAGCAGGAGAGGGTCGGCCGGGCAAGAGACCCAGTACTTC | CASRRGSAGQETQYF
18 | once | TRBD1 | TRBJ1-2 | TRBV18 | TGTGCCAGCTCACCACCGTGGGGACAGGGCGATTTTAACTATGGCTACACCTTC | CASSPPWGQGDFNYGYTF